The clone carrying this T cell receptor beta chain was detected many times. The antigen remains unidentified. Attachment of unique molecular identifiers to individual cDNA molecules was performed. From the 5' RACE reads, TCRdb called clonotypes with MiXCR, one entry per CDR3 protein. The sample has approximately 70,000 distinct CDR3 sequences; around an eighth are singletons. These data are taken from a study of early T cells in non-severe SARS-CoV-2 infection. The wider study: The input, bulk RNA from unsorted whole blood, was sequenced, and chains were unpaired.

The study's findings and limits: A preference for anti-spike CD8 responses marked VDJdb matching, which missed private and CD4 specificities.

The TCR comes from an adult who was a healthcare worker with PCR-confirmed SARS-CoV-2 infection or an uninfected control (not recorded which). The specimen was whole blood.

CDR3 region: CASSLVLDRDQETQYF. The CDR3 DNA is TGTGCCAGCAGCTTGGTGTTGGACCGGGACCAAGAGACCCAGTACTTC. The chain has TRBV5-6 and TRBJ2-5; D gene unclear. The V end lost 0 bases, the J end lost 0 bases, and 12 bases lay between the germline ends. CDR1 is SGHDT, CDR2 YYEEEE, per germline. CDR3 length: 16 residues.